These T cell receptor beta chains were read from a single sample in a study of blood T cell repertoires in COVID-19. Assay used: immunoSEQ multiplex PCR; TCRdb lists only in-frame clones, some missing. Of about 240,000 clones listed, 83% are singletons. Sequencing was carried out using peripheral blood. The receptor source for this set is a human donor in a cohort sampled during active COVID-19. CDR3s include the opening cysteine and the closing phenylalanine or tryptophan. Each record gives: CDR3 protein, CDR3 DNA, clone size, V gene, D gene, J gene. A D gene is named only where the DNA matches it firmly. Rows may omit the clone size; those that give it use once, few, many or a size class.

cdr3_aa: CASSYLRGLYGYTF; cdr3_nt: TGTGCCAGCAGTTACCTAAGGGGCCTGTATGGCTACACCTTC; clone_size: few; v_call: TRBV6-5; d_call: -; j_call: TRBJ1-2
cdr3_aa: CATSDQPRAGVVNEQFF; cdr3_nt: TGTGCCACCAGTGATCAGCCCAGGGCAGGGGTAGTTAATGAGCAGTTCTTC; clone_size: -; v_call: TRBV24-1; d_call: -; j_call: TRBJ2-1
cdr3_aa: CASSATPGHNEKLFF; cdr3_nt: TGTGCCAGCAGCGCCACCCCAGGACATAATGAAAAACTGTTTTTT; clone_size: -; v_call: TRBV13; d_call: -; j_call: TRBJ1-4
cdr3_aa: CASSHQWVDRTYGYTF; cdr3_nt: TGCGCCAGCAGCCACCAATGGGTCGACAGAACCTATGGCTACACCTTC; clone_size: -; v_call: TRBV4-1; d_call: -; j_call: TRBJ1-2
cdr3_aa: CASSQEYLGQAIVCYTF; cdr3_nt: TGTGCCAGCAGCCAAGAGTACCTAGGACAGGCTATTGTCTGCTACACCTTC; clone_size: -; v_call: TRBV14; d_call: TRBD1; j_call: TRBJ1-2
cdr3_aa: CASSSRASGTGGAEAFF; cdr3_nt: TGTGCCAGCAGCTCGAGGGCCTCCGGGACAGGGGGCGCGGAAGCTTTCTTT; clone_size: -; v_call: TRBV5-6; d_call: TRBD1; j_call: TRBJ1-1
cdr3_aa: CASSPTRETQYF; cdr3_nt: TGTGCCAGCAGCCCAACCCGGGAGACCCAGTACTTC; clone_size: -; v_call: TRBV12-3/TRBV12-4; d_call: -; j_call: TRBJ2-5
cdr3_aa: CASSPHGGLSTDTQYF; cdr3_nt: TGTGCCAGCAGCCCACACGGGGGACTTAGCACAGATACGCAGTATTTT; clone_size: -; v_call: TRBV9; d_call: -; j_call: TRBJ2-3
cdr3_aa: CASSNGQMNTEAFF; cdr3_nt: TGCGCCAGCAGCAACGGACAGATGAACACTGAAGCTTTCTTT; clone_size: -; v_call: TRBV5-1; d_call: -; j_call: TRBJ1-1
cdr3_aa: CASSPGTEGEKLFF; cdr3_nt: TGCGCCAGCAGCCCCGGGACGGAGGGAGAGAAACTGTTTTTT; clone_size: -; v_call: TRBV5-1; d_call: -; j_call: TRBJ1-4
cdr3_aa: CASSVSWDWEYEQYF; cdr3_nt: TGTGCCAGCAGCGTAAGTTGGGACTGGGAGTACGAGCAGTACTTC; clone_size: -; v_call: TRBV9; d_call: -; j_call: TRBJ2-7
cdr3_aa: CASSLGPGAGYNEQFF; cdr3_nt: TGTGCCAGCAGCTTAGGACCAGGGGCTGGGTACAATGAGCAGTTCTTC; clone_size: few; v_call: TRBV11-2; d_call: -; j_call: TRBJ2-1
cdr3_aa: CSVEAGGRGEQFF; cdr3_nt: TGCAGCGTTGAGGCGGGGGGCAGGGGTGAGCAGTTCTTC; clone_size: -; v_call: TRBV29-1; d_call: TRBD2; j_call: TRBJ2-1